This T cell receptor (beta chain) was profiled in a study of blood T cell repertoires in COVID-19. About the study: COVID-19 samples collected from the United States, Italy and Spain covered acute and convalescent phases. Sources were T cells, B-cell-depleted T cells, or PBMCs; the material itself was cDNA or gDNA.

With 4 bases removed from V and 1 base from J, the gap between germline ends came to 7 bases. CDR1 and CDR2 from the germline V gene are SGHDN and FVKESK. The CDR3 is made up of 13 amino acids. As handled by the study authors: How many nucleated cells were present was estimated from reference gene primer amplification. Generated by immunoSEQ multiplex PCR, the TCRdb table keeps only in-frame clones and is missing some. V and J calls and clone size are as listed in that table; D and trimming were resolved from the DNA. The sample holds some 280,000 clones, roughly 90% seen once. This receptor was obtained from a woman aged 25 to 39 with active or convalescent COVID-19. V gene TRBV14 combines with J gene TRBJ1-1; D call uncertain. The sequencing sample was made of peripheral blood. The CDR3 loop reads CASSPNWNTEAFF. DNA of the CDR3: TGTGCCAGCAGCCCGAACTGGAACACTGAAGCTTTCTTT.